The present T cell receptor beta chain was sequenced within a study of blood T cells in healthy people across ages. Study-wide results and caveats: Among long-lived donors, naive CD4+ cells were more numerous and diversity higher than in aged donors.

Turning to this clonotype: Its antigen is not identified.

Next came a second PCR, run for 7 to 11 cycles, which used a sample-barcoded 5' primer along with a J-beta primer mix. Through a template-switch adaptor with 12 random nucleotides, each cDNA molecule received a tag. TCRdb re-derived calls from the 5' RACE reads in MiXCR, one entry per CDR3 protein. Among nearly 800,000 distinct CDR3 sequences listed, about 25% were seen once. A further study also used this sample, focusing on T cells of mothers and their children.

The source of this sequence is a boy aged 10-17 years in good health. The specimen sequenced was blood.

The CDR3: CASSRSGLPYNEQFF. The CDR3 nucleotides are TGTGCCAGCAGTCGTAGCGGGCTCCCCTACAATGAGCAGTTCTTC. The chain uses TRBV27 and TRBJ2-1; 7 bases match TRBD2. CDR1 is MNHEY, CDR2 SMNVEV, per germline (reference sequence). The CDR3 consists of 15 residues. J was trimmed by 2 bases and V by 5 bases; bases with no gene match: 6.